The present T cell receptor (beta chain) was sequenced within a study of graft-versus-host responses after intestinal transplantation. Study summary: Recipients received multivisceral, liver-intestinal, or isolated intestinal transplants. Anti-thymocyte globulin induction was given to all recipients, followed by tacrolimus and steroids for roughly three years. Whole-study findings and limits: Marrow from the recipient contained GvH clones, some of which had appeared first in ileum or blood. Those patients showing graft-donor T cell macrochimerism displayed high graft-versus-host to host-versus-graft clonal ratios in allografts.

CDR3 size: 15 residues. Trimming at V came to 5 bases and at J to 2 bases, leaving 8 bases not matched to a gene. The germline CDR1 and CDR2 sequences are SGHVS and FNYEAQ. A word on this clone: The antigen is unknown.

TCRdb's table, derived via immunoSEQ multiplex PCR, lists solely in-frame clones and lacks some. This table has roughly 8,600 clones, about 90% appearing once. The chain employs TRBV7-6 and TRBJ1-1; 7 nucleotides match TRBD1. The sequence derives from a human patient who received an intestinal transplant, so some T cells may come from the graft donor. This material consisted of PBMCs, taken 30 to 32 days after intestinal transplant. The CDR3 DNA follows: TGTGCCAGCAGCCCTCCCGGGACAGTTAACACTGAAGCTTTCTTT. Translating it yields CASSPPGTVNTEAFF.